This TCR beta chain was retrieved from a study of T cells after yellow fever vaccination. Study-level information: The fractions with low cell numbers were processed using SMART-Seq v4 Ultra Low Input.

Whole-study findings and limits: The bulk population could contribute abundant contaminating clonotypes to FACS-sorted repertoires.

This clonotype was counted a few times. Its specificity is not known. One entry per CDR3 protein results from TCRdb running MiXCR on the 5' RACE reads. This sample has under 300,000 distinct CDR3 sequences, with roughly 6.3% found just once. The starting material was CD4+ T cells sorted from PBMCs, obtained on the day of the yellow fever booster vaccination. This receptor was obtained from a man under 40 who received the YFV17D yellow fever vaccine.

Here the CDR3 reads CAWSVRGLEQYF. CDR3 in DNA: TGTGCCTGGAGTGTACGCGGACTCGAGCAGTACTTC. The chain uses TRBV30 and TRBJ2-7; possibly TRBD2 for D (5 bases). CDR1 and CDR2 from the germline V gene are GTSNPN and SVGIG (reference sequence). This CDR3 is built from 12 residues. Deletions cut 0 bases from V and 6 bases from J, with 9 bases between.